This T cell receptor (beta chain) emerged from a study of T cells in Graves' hyperthyroidism and ophthalmopathy. Amplified TCR beta CDR3 regions came from RNA transcripts. The HTBI primer set served for first-round RT-PCR of the TCR CDR3. TCRdb recomputed calls from the multiplex PCR reads with MiXCR, one row per CDR3 protein. The repertoire has approximately 490,000 distinct CDR3 sequences, approximately 22% of them found once; the top ten carry 45% to 50%. Germline V gene sequence: CDR1 SGHRS, CDR2 YFSETQ. The CDR3 has 12 residues. The V end lost 8 bases, the J end lost 1 base, and 9 bases lay between the germline ends. At least ten counts were recorded for this clonotype.

The clonotype was recovered from a woman in her 70s with Graves' ophthalmopathy. The chain combines TRBV5-1 with TRBJ1-2; the D gene is possibly TRBD1 (6 bases). Sequenced: blood. The CDR3 DNA reads TGCGCCAGTAGGACAGATAACTATGGCTACACCTTC. Encoded protein: CASRTDNYGYTF.